These 29 T cell receptor beta chains originate from one sample sequenced in a study of cytomegalovirus exposure and HLA in healthy donors. Primers for the PCR totalled 60 Vbeta and 13 Jbeta. Generated by immunoSEQ multiplex PCR, the TCRdb table keeps only in-frame clones and is missing some. The sample carries roughly 150,000 clones, roughly three quarters recorded once. The specimen sequenced was PBMCs. These receptors were obtained from a male donor in good health and CMV-seronegative.

The gene calls are TRBV5-1 and TRBJ2-5; 8 nucleotides line up with TRBD1. With 4 bases clipped from V and 5 bases from J, the junction kept 7 bases outside the gene matches. CDR3 length: 14 amino acids. CDR1 SGHRS and CDR2 YFSETQ come from the germline V gene. The CDR3 bases are TGCGCCAGCAGCACCGGACAGGGTAGGGAGACCCAGTACTTC. The encoded protein is CASSTGQGRETQYF.

The chain employs TRBV7-9 and TRBJ1-2, with D possibly matching TRBD1 (6 bases). The V and J ends lost 0 bases and 8 bases respectively, with 16 bases between them. This CDR3 is built from 15 residues. The germline CDR1 and CDR2 sequences are SEHNR and FQNEAQ (reference sequence). This CDR3 reads CASSLATGQARGYTF. In DNA form, the CDR3 reads TGTGCCAGCAGCTTAGCAACAGGGCAGGCGAGGGGCTACACCTTC.

The chain couples TRBV14 to TRBJ1-5; the D gene is possibly TRBD1 (5 bases). The germline V gene encodes CDR1 SGHDN and CDR2 FVKESK. Trimming stripped 2 bases from V and 4 bases from J, with 6 bases between. CDR3 size: 13 residues. The CDR3 sequence is CASSQQGNQPQHF. The CDR3 bases are TGTGCCAGCAGCCAACAGGGAAATCAGCCCCAGCATTTT.

The chain uses TRBV6-6 and TRBJ2-5; TRBD2 matches at 9 bases. This CDR3 is built from 15 residues. Germline assignment: CDR1 MNHNY and CDR2 SVGAGI (reference sequence). V dropped 2 bases and J dropped 5; count of bases not matched to a gene: 6. The CDR3 nucleotides read TGTGCCAGCAGTTACATAGCGGGGGCTCGGGAGACCCAGTACTTC. Amino acid sequence: CASSYIAGARETQYF.

This sequence joins TRBV6-1 and TRBJ2-2; 8 nucleotides match TRBD1. Trimming at V came to 3 bases and at J to 7 bases, leaving 4 bases not matched to a gene. Per the germline V gene, CDR1 is MNHNS and CDR2 is SASEGT. CDR3 length equals 14 residues. The CDR3 DNA reads as TGTGCCAGCAGTGAGGGACAGGTGGTCGGGGAGCTGTTTTTT. Protein: CASSEGQVVGELFF.

This clone came up a few times. In DNA form, the CDR3 reads TGTGCCAGCAGCGGGGGGATCGGAGCTTTCTTT. It yields the protein CASSGGIGAFF. The rearrangement uses TRBV6-1 and TRBJ1-1; possible D gene TRBD1, 5 bases. The V end lost 6 bases, the J end lost 10 bases, and 12 bases lay between the germline ends. The CDR3 length is 11 residues. The germline CDR1 and CDR2 sequences are MNHNS and SASEGT.

This clone was counted a few times. This chain connects TRBV9 to TRBJ2-5; no definite D call. This CDR3 is 13 amino acids long. Trimming took off 0 bases at V and 2 bases at J, with 5 bases between the two ends. Germline-derived CDR1 and CDR2 are SGDLS and YYNGEE. Here the CDR3 DNA reads TGTGCCAGCAGCGTAGGACTGCAAGAGACCCAGTACTTC. Translation gives CASSVGLQETQYF.

This clone was seen only once. The J gene is TRBJ2-3, the V gene TRBV5-4; 16 nucleotides agree with TRBD2. Germline V lookup: CDR1 SGHNT, CDR2 YYREEE (reference sequence). This CDR3 contains 17 residues. V was clipped by 5 bases and J by 6 bases; unmatched bases: 9. The DNA of the CDR3 is TGTGCCAGCAGTCCTCCGGGACTAGCGGGGGGGAAGGATACGCAGTATTTT. Protein: CASSPPGLAGGKDTQYF.

A few counts support this clone. The DNA of the CDR3 is TGTGCCAGCAACGCACAGGGGGCAGCGGGAAAAGAGACCCAGTACTTC. The encoded protein is CASNAQGAAGKETQYF. The V gene is TRBV5-5, the J gene TRBJ2-5; TRBD1 matches 9 bases. The CDR3 totals 16 residues. The V gene's germline CDR1 is SGHKS and CDR2 YYEKEE (reference sequence). With V trimmed by 6 bases and J by 3 bases, 12 bases remained unmatched. The entire variable domain, with the rest obtained from reference TRBV5-5 and TRBJ2-5, is as follows: DAGVTQSPTHLIKTRGQQVTLRCSPISGHKSVSWYQQVLGQGPQFIFQYYEKEERGRGNFPDRFSARQFPNYSSELNVNALLLGDSALYLCASNAQGAAGKETQYFGPGTRLLVL.

V gene TRBV6-1 combines with J gene TRBJ1-5; the D is unclear. Germline loops: CDR1 MNHNS, CDR2 SASEGT. The CDR3 is 12 residues long. V was cut by 1 base and J by 6 bases, with 4 bases left in between. CDR3 in DNA: TGTGCCAGCAGTGAAGACATTCAGCCCCAGCATTTT. It encodes CASSEDIQPQHF.

This rearrangement joins TRBV21-1 to TRBJ2-7; the table assigns TRBD2, which was not confirmed against the DNA. TRBV21-1 is a known pseudogene. This CDR3 spans 15 amino acids. CDR3 sequence (DNA): TGTGCCAGCAGCAACCTCAGCACTACTCTCTACGAGCAGTACTTC. This sequence encodes CASSNLSTTLYEQYF.

The chain is built from TRBV5-4 and TRBJ1-1; 8 bases match TRBD1. The CDR3 runs to 13 residues. V lost 6 bases, J lost 6 bases, and 7 bases stayed unmatched. The germline V gene encodes CDR1 SGHNT and CDR2 YYREEE (reference sequence). CDR3 sequence (DNA): TGTGCCAGCAACCGACAGGGGTGGGCTGAAGCTTTCTTT. Its translation is CASNRQGWAEAFF.

The chain recombines TRBV28 with TRBJ1-2; tentatively, D is TRBD1 (6 bases). Germline assignment: CDR1 MDHEN and CDR2 SYDVKM. This CDR3 has 14 residues. V lost 3 bases and J lost 3, with 11 bases in between. The CDR3 loop reads CASSFPQGYYGYTF. The CDR3 bases are TGTGCCAGCAGTTTTCCGCAGGGGTACTATGGCTACACCTTC.

The CDR3 loop is CASSLIGRLNTEAFF. In DNA form, the CDR3 reads TGTGCCAGCAGTTTAATAGGCAGGTTGAACACTGAAGCTTTCTTT. J is TRBJ1-1 and V is TRBV28; D gene ambiguous. V lost 2 bases and J 0 bases, leaving 10 bases between the germline ends. The CDR3 length is 15 residues. Germline loops: CDR1 MDHEN, CDR2 SYDVKM.

The chain couples TRBV27 to TRBJ2-7, with TRBD1 as a possible D gene (5 bases). The CDR3 contains 13 residues. V lost 3 bases and J 7 bases, leaving 13 bases between the germline ends. CDR1 is MNHEY and CDR2 is SMNVEV in the germline V gene (reference sequence). CDR3 amino acids: CASSFLTAKEQYF. In DNA form, the CDR3 reads TGTGCCAGCAGTTTCCTGACAGCGAAGGAGCAGTACTTC.

The rearrangement uses TRBV6-5 and TRBJ2-3; maybe TRBD1 (5 bases). Germline values: CDR1 MNHEY, CDR2 SVGAGI. CDR3 length equals 15 residues. Deletions cut 6 bases from V and 0 bases from J, with 13 bases between. In DNA form, the CDR3 reads TGTGCCAGCAGCCGGACAACGGGCAGCACAGATACGCAGTATTTT. Translating gives CASSRTTGSTDTQYF.

Only a few counts were recorded for this clone. The chain couples TRBV6-4 to TRBJ1-1; a possible D gene is TRBD1 (5 bases). This CDR3 comprises 13 residues. CDR1 and CDR2 from the germline V gene are MRHNA and SNTAGT. This CDR3 is CAEAGRVNTEAFF. In DNA form, the CDR3 reads TGTGCGGAGGCAGGGAGGGTTAACACTGAAGCTTTCTTT.

The chain combines TRBV29-1 with TRBJ2-7; the D gene is possibly TRBD1 (6 bases). From germline, CDR1 is SQVTM and CDR2 ANQGSEA. V was trimmed by 7 bases and J by 3 bases, leaving 16 bases between them. The CDR3 totals 13 residues. CDR3 nucleotides: TGCAGCGACAAAACAGGGTCAAGCTACGAGCAGTACTTC. It encodes CSDKTGSSYEQYF.

This clone was seen only once. The genes are TRBV7-6 and TRBJ1-1, with a weak D call TRBD1 (6 bases). Germline CDR1 is SGHVS and CDR2 is FNYEAQ. This CDR3 contains 15 residues. Deletions cut 4 bases from V and 2 bases from J, with 14 bases between. DNA of the CDR3: TGTGCCAGCAGCTCCTACCAGGGGTTCAACACTGAAGCTTTCTTT. Translated: CASSSYQGFNTEAFF.

This sequence joins TRBV7-3 and TRBJ2-7; D gene ambiguous. V was shortened by 3 bases and J by 0 bases, with 6 bases between the two germline ends. The CDR3 covers 13 residues. Germline lookup yields CDR1 SGHTA and CDR2 FQGTGA. The CDR3 DNA follows: TGTGCCAGCAGCTTGGCAGGCTCCTACGAGCAGTACTTC. This codes for CASSLAGSYEQYF. Supplemented by reference TRBV7-3 and TRBJ2-7, the full variable domain reads GAGVSQTPSNKVTEKGKYVELRCDPISGHTALYWYRQSLGQGPEFLIYFQGTGAADDSGLPNDRFFAVRPEGSVSTLKIQRTERGDSAVYLCASSLAGSYEQYFGPGTRLTVT.

This clone was counted only a few times. The chain recombines TRBV7-9 with TRBJ2-1; 12 positions match TRBD2. Germline-derived CDR1 and CDR2 are SEHNR and FQNEAQ (reference sequence). The V and J ends lost 1 base and 7 bases, in that order; junction bases with no gene match: 14. CDR3 length: 19 residues. This CDR3 reads CASSLGTGVPSGRGNEQFF. CDR3 nucleotides: TGTGCCAGCAGCTTAGGGACAGGGGTACCTAGCGGGAGGGGTAATGAGCAGTTCTTC. Based on the CDR3 plus reference TRBV7-9 and TRBJ2-1, the full variable domain is DTGVSQNPRHKITKRGQNVTFRCDPISEHNRLYWYRQTLGQGPEFLTYFQNEAQLEKSRLLSDRFSAERPKGSFSTLEIQRTEQGDSAMYLCASSLGTGVPSGRGNEQFFGPGTRLTVL.

This chain joins TRBV5-4 and TRBJ2-3; 9 nucleotides match TRBD2. Per the germline V gene, CDR1 is SGHNT and CDR2 is YYREEE (reference sequence). CDR3 length: 17 amino acids. V dropped 2 bases and J dropped 1; count of bases not matched to a gene: 8. In nucleotides, the CDR3 is TGTGCCAGCAGCTTAGTGCGGGGGGGCCGGGGCACAGATACGCAGTATTTT. It encodes CASSLVRGGRGTDTQYF.

This chain links TRBV2 with TRBJ2-7; the match to TRBD1 covers 11 bases. This CDR3 spans 14 amino acids. V gave up 2 bases and J gave up 12 bases; unmatched junction bases: 9. CDR1 is SNHLY, CDR2 FYNNEI, per germline. CDR3 sequence reads: CASSERGQGAKRYF. The CDR3 nucleotides are TGTGCCAGCAGTGAAAGAGGACAGGGGGCTAAAAGGTACTTC. Combining the CDR3 with reference TRBV2 and TRBJ2-7 gives the whole variable domain EPEVTQTPSHQVTQMGQEVILRCVPISNHLYFYWYRQILGQKVEFLVSFYNNEISEKSEIFDDQFSVERPDGSNFTLKIRSTKLEDSAMYFCASSERGQGAKRYFGPGTRLTVT.

The CDR3 DNA sequence: TGTGCCAGCAGTTTAACGGTTAACTATGGCTACACCTTC. Its translation: CASSLTVNYGYTF. The chain joins TRBV28 to TRBJ1-2; D ambiguous. There are 13 residues in the CDR3. Trimming took off 2 bases at V and 1 base at J, with 5 bases between the two ends. Germline loops: CDR1 MDHEN, CDR2 SYDVKM.

This sequence joins TRBV7-9 and TRBJ2-5, with TRBD2 identical over 8 bases. From germline, CDR1 is SEHNR and CDR2 FQNEAQ (reference sequence). V was pared by 0 bases and J by 2 bases, with 2 bases of the junction left unmatched. This CDR3 comprises 15 residues. The CDR3 region has the DNA TGTGCCAGCAGCTTAGCCAGCGGGAGACAAGAGACCCAGTACTTC. Encoded protein: CASSLASGRQETQYF. Drawing the rest from reference TRBV7-9 and TRBJ2-5, the complete variable domain is DTGVSQNPRHKITKRGQNVTFRCDPISEHNRLYWYRQTLGQGPEFLTYFQNEAQLEKSRLLSDRFSAERPKGSFSTLEIQRTEQGDSAMYLCASSLASGRQETQYFGPGTRLLVL.

V gene TRBV29-1 combines with J gene TRBJ2-7; 7 bases fit TRBD1. Trimming cost V 6 bases and J 0 bases; bases outside gene matches: 5. The CDR3 totals 13 residues. Per the germline V gene, CDR1 is SQVTM and CDR2 is ANQGSEA. In nucleotides, the CDR3 is TGCAGCGTAGAAACAGGGGACTCCTACGAGCAGTACTTC. Encoded protein: CSVETGDSYEQYF.

The J gene is TRBJ2-2, the V gene TRBV7-2, with unresolved D. Germline assignment: CDR1 SGHTA and CDR2 FQGNSA. Trimming removed 5 bases from V and 7 bases from J, with 17 bases in between. This CDR3 is 15 amino acids long. The CDR3 sequence is CASSPDSSSSGELFF. CDR3 bases: TGTGCCAGCAGCCCCGATAGTTCTTCTAGCGGGGAGCTGTTTTTT.

The J gene is TRBJ2-2, the V gene TRBV27, with 11 bases matching TRBD2. This CDR3 contains 17 residues. Germline assignment: CDR1 MNHEY and CDR2 SMNVEV (reference sequence). The J segment lost 7 bases and the V segment lost 6 bases, leaving 13 bases of the junction unmatched. This CDR3 is CASRPITSGRGSGELFF. The CDR3 DNA is TGTGCCAGCAGACCCATCACTAGCGGGAGAGGAAGCGGGGAGCTGTTTTTT.

V and J are TRBV7-8 and TRBJ1-5; TRBD1 agrees at 8 bases. Per germline, CDR1 SGHVS and CDR2 FQNEAQ. The CDR3 is 13 amino acids. With V trimmed by 8 bases and J by 3 bases, 3 bases remained unmatched. The CDR3 loop reads CASGTGPNQPQHF. CDR3 DNA sequence: TGTGCCAGCGGGACAGGCCCCAATCAGCCCCAGCATTTT.